The entry below describes one T cell receptor beta chain. This entry is derived from a study of T cell changes during pregnancy in multiple sclerosis. Some clones are missing from TCRdb's copy, which holds only in-frame ones; the method was immunoSEQ multiplex PCR. The repertoire holds about 64,000 clones, with about 96% as singletons. Germline values: CDR1 MRHNA, CDR2 SNTAGT. This CDR3 has 16 amino acids. With V trimmed by 2 bases and J by 3 bases, 3 bases remained unmatched. The TCR was taken from a female donor with multiple sclerosis, enrolled in a pregnancy study. This sequence joins TRBV6-4 and TRBJ2-1; 11 bases agree with TRBD2. This specimen was CD8+ T cells from peripheral blood mononuclear cells, taken after pregnancy. The CDR3 loop is CASSDTLAGDYNEQFF. The CDR3 region has the DNA TGTGCCAGCAGTGACACACTAGCGGGAGACTACAATGAGCAGTTCTTC.